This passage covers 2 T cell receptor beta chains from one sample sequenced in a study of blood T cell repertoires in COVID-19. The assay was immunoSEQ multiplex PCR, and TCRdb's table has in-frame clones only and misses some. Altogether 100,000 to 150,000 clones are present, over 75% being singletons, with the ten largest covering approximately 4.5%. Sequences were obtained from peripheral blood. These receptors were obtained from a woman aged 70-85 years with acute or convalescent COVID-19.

The DNA for the CDR3 is TGTGCCAGCTCACTCCAGACGGGGAAGAACACTGAAGCTTTCTTT. Its protein is CASSLQTGKNTEAFF. The genes are TRBV18 and TRBJ1-1; D remains ambiguous. Germline CDR1 KGHSH, CDR2 LQKENI. The V end lost 4 bases, the J end lost 1 base, and 13 bases lay between the germline ends. There are 15 residues in the CDR3.

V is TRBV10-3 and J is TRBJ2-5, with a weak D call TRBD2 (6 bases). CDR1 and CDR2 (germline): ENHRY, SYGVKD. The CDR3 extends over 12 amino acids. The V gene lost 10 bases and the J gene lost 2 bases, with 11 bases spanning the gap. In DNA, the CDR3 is TGTGCCACCCGCGGAGGGCAAGAGACCCAGTACTTC. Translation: CATRGGQETQYF.